This TCR beta chain was sequenced for a study of cytomegalovirus exposure and HLA in healthy donors (TCRdb year 2017). About the study as a whole: An earlier analysis of approximately 640 of the donors reported 250 to 350 Gb of sequence data and some 120 million unique TCR beta sequences from 150 million to 200 million T cells. About five DR-DQ haplotypes were treated as single units for association and clustering because of strong linkage in the cohort. All discovery cohort repertoires had been generated on a single sequencing platform. Typing coverage varied by locus: roughly 629-640 donors for A, B, C, DRB1 and DQB1; approximately 520 for DQA1; around 570 for DPA1; 450 to 480 for DPB1. Genome-wide SNP genotypes for about 60% of the roughly 700 donors were used in a later genetic analysis, which treated that subset as a discovery cohort. An earlier analysis of about 600 of the donors used high-throughput TCR beta sequencing to judge whether each TCR beta V gene segment behaved as functional or pseudogenic. Donor age, sex, ethnicity and CMV serostatus were collected together with the repertoire data. In the later analysis, no new phenotypic data were used to find candidate immune exposures; instead, reliance was placed on TCR beta sequences and their occurrence across donors. A separate validation cohort of about 110 different subjects was used in addition to the roughly 720-subject first cohort. On average, roughly 250,000 unique TCR beta nucleotide sequences were sequenced per donor among 398 genotyped donors of the cohort, with roughly 18% of those sequences being non-productive. Among the approximately 400 genotyped donors, approximately 76% belonged to the genetic ancestry cluster associated with self-reported Caucasian donors. An early release that covered 500 to 800 HLA-typed donors contained approximately 320 gigabases of sequencing data and tens of millions of unique TCR sequences. The study aimed to test whether cataloging public T cell receptors could reveal signatures of past pathogen exposure. To predict cytomegalovirus infection status, the study combined high-throughput TCR immunosequencing, statistical association of individual TCRs with disease status, and machine learning. A later analysis re-analyzed previously published TCR beta repertoires from roughly 630 donors and added high-resolution HLA genotyping to study TCR occurrence patterns. HLA typing covered class I and class II loci at four-digit resolution. The study used immunosequencing to profile the T cell repertoires of approximately 630 subjects and linked those repertoires to cytomegalovirus serostatus. What the research found in general, with its limitations: V-gene and J-gene trimming of TCR beta chains was associated with a missense DCLRE1C variant in a later genetic analysis, and the association was replicated in an independent cohort. CMV serostatus was the only immune exposure information available for the cohort. A group of highly shared sequence variants was considered likely to be a technical artifact of the sequencing pipeline. The study gave a list of over 150 TCR beta chains associated with cytomegalovirus. Cytomegalovirus status was reported to be diagnosed by the classifier with high specificity and sensitivity in both the original and validation cohorts. A later analysis found that TCR association rates varied across HLA loci, with DRB1 alleles showing the most associated TCRs and HLA-C alleles the fewest. Specific HLA alleles were associated with 15,000 to 20,000 TCR beta sequences at a false discovery rate of 0.05 in a later analysis. A further reported finding was that TCR beta sequences accurately predicted the HLA-A and HLA-B alleles for most subjects in the first cohort. In a later analysis, HLA-associated TCR beta chains were found to be more clonally expanded and to have lower generation probabilities than equally common non-associated chains. Some IMGT-functional V segments, including TRBV6-2 and TRBV6-3, could not be distinguished by the 87-base-pair reads and were therefore excluded. It was suggested by the authors that the approach could potentially be generalized to other disease states and immunological phenotypes. In a later genetic analysis, fewer N-insertions in productive TCRs were reported among donors in an Asian-associated ancestry cluster than the 666-donor mean. While some public TCRs were present in many individuals, most TCR sequences turned up only very rarely across donors. An earlier analysis of 587 of the donors showed that most TCR beta V segments appeared in productive rearrangements either about 87% or about 30% of the time, which broadly matched IMGT annotations. According to a later analysis, most CMV-associated TCR beta chains appeared to be HLA-restricted, and the HLA associations seemed to be driven largely by CMV exposure. Presence/absence analyses assumed roughly uniform sequencing depth across donors, an assumption that may not hold. Correlated functional status among segregating V segments might reflect linkage disequilibrium, but an unknown experimental factor could not be ruled out. A few of the identified cytomegalovirus-associated TCR beta chains were confirmed in vitro to be specific for cytomegalovirus antigens. In this cohort, only TCR beta chains were sequenced, and detectable features were limited by the absence of alpha or paired-chain data. HLA typing was unavailable for some donors at each locus, so association tests used only the typed subset. According to a later analysis, parvovirus B19, influenza, CMV and Epstein-Barr virus appeared linked to several top co-occurrence clusters. Some 16 rarely observed V segments, including chromosome 9 orphons, were excluded from the earlier analysis of about 610 of the donors because counts were too low. When HLA alleles, especially DR and DQ, strongly co-occurred, attributing TCR associations to individual alleles was difficult.

The protocol used for the library was the immunoSEQ multiplex PCR assay. The multiplex PCR relied on a mix of 60 forward primers for TCR Vbeta segments and 13 reverse primers for TCR Jbeta segments. A multiplex PCR assay on genomic DNA amplified the CDR3 region of rearranged TCR beta genes. The amplified TCR beta libraries were sequenced on the Illumina HiSeq System as 87-base-pair reads. The authors processed their data as follows. A later analysis counted about 80 million unique TCR beta chains across the 500 to 850 repertoires, and roughly 11 million of these chains were shared by at least two donors. Raw reads were error-corrected and collapsed into unique sequences by a nearest-neighbor algorithm in which closely related sequences were merged to remove PCR and sequencing errors. V, D and J gene segments were assigned by aligning CDR3 sequences to IMGT reference sequences. Each retained sequence needed at least a six-nucleotide match to both a V gene segment and a J gene segment. A rearrangement was called productive if the CDR3 had no stop codons and remained in frame with V and J, and every other rearrangement was called non-productive. Following IMGT convention, CDR3 was defined as the stretch from the second conserved V-encoded cysteine up to the conserved J-encoded phenylalanine. Sequences without an unambiguous match to a single V gene segment were excluded from the earlier analysis of 450 to 650 of the donors. In an earlier analysis of around 600 of the donors, V segments were called functional above 56.7% productive rearrangements and were called segregating when the between-donor standard deviation exceeded 5%. A statistical classification framework was built for diagnosing cytomegalovirus status from the catalog of TCR beta chain sequences. In a later analysis, TCR nucleotide sequences were compared against IMGT/GENE-DB human TR gene sequences so that V and J genes could be assigned. A later analysis assigned CDR3 sequences and most-parsimonious VDJ recombination scenarios with the TCRdist pipeline. In a later analysis, every TCR beta chain was defined by the combination of its CDR3 amino acid sequence and its V-gene family, and reads without a unique V-gene family were dropped. In a later analysis, 450 to 600 highly shared, low-generation-probability nucleotide sequences were removed to address suspected cross-contamination and a sequencing artifact. For each public chain, a later analysis derived a clonal expansion index from normalized ranks of inferred template counts within each repertoire. In a later analysis, generation probabilities were computed with a VDJ recombination model fitted to out-of-frame rearrangements, and the resulting probabilities were checked against IGoR. A later analysis scored TCR-TCR, TCR-HLA and TCR-CMV co-occurrence with hypergeometric tests, applying a repertoire-size bias correction to TCR pairs. A later analysis estimated false discovery rates by permuting HLA or CMV assignments 20 times. A later analysis grouped co-occurring TCRs with DBSCAN, adding TCRdist sequence similarity when clustering within HLA-allele-positive subsets. Repertoires with fewer than 30,000 or more than 120,000 public chains were left out of co-occurrence clustering, as were roughly five repertoires with anomalous nucleotide sharing. Not all clones reach the TCRdb copy of this immuneACCESS table, which keeps in-frame sequences only. Checked studies attribute under half of the gap to unresolved V genes and leave the rest unexplained. The D gene and trimming were derived from the DNA, and the V and J assignments and clone size from that table. The sample contains roughly 120,000 clones, roughly four fifths of them found a single time. The top ten hold 1.5% to 2% of the sample.

The cohort consisted of hundreds of healthy bone marrow donors. Cohort members were all nominally healthy when sampled, although unrecorded immune exposures were likely present. The donor was CMV seronegative and was included in the group of under 450 seronegative cohort members. A peripheral blood sample was collected from each donor, and TCR beta sequencing was performed on peripheral blood mononuclear cells. Genomic DNA was extracted from the blood cell samples with the Qiagen DNeasy Blood Extraction Kit. At the junction V is shortened by 2 bases and J by 5 bases; bases outside the gene matches: 3. CDR1 and CDR2, per the germline V gene, are SGHTA and FQGTGA. The CDR3 starts with the cysteine, ends with the phenylalanine, and has 14 residues. Only the CDR3 region is kept as DNA, spanning 42 bases read in frame from base 1. Note on this clone: What antigen it recognizes has not been identified. There are no base qualities to consult, and no much larger clone falls within one base.

The chain couples TRBV7-3 to TRBJ2-7; 10 bases in the junction line up with TRBD1. This receptor was identified in a woman between 18 and 30 years old in good health and CMV-seronegative. What was sequenced was PBMCs. The nucleotide sequence is given as TGTGCCAGCAGCTTATTGGGGACAGGGGACGAGCAGTACTTC. Translated, it gives CASSLLGTGDEQYF.